Each of the 18 T cell receptor beta chains below was sequenced from the same sample in a study of T cell responses to AZD1222 COVID-19 vaccine. Only in-frame clones appear in the TCRdb table, and some are missing; sequencing was by immunoSEQ multiplex PCR. The data hold about 180,000 clones, with approximately 94% observed a single time. Sequencing was performed on peripheral blood, taken on day 0 of AZD1222 vaccination. The receptors here all came from an adult in good health.

The V gene is TRBV15, the J gene TRBJ2-3, with 10 bases matching TRBD2. The V gene end was trimmed by 6 bases and the J gene end by 4 bases; junction bases not matched to a gene: 13. CDR1 is LNHNV, CDR2 YYDKDF, per germline (reference sequence). This CDR3 region has 17 residues. CDR3 bases: TGTGCCACCAGGGGAACTAGCGGGACTAGGATCGCAGATACGCAGTATTTT. Amino acids: CATRGTSGTRIADTQYF.

The rearrangement links TRBV9 to TRBJ2-1; 14 bases fit TRBD2. V was clipped by 7 bases and J by 7 bases; unmatched bases: 10. Germline V gene data show CDR1 as SGDLS and CDR2 as YYNGEE. This CDR3 spans 16 amino acids. The CDR3 DNA reads TGTGCCAGCGGGACTAGCGGGAGTCTAACGGGGAATGAGCAGTTCTTC. Protein product: CASGTSGSLTGNEQFF. Drawing the rest from reference TRBV9 and TRBJ2-1, the complete variable domain is DSGVTQTPKHLITATGQRVTLRCSPRSGDLSVYWYQQSLDQGLQFLIQYYNGEERAKGNILERFSAQQFPDLHSELNLSSLELGDSALYFCASGTSGSLTGNEQFFGPGTRLTVL.

This clone appeared once. V gene TRBV19 combines with J gene TRBJ2-6; D gene unclear. Deletions cut 7 bases from V and 0 bases from J, with 13 bases between. The germline gives CDR1 LNHDA, CDR2 SQIVND (reference sequence). CDR3 length: 16 residues. This CDR3 is CASTASQPSGANVLTF. The CDR3 nucleotides read TGTGCCAGTACCGCCTCACAGCCCTCTGGGGCCAACGTCCTGACTTTC. Full variable domain (remainder filled in from reference TRBV19 and TRBJ2-6): DGGITQSPKYLFRKEGQNVTLSCEQNLNHDAMYWYRQDPGQGLRLIYYSQIVNDFQKGDIAEGYSVSREKKESFPLTVTSAQKNPTAFYLCASTASQPSGANVLTFGAGSRLTVL.

The chain joins TRBV25-1 to TRBJ1-1; D may be TRBD1 (6 bases). CDR1 is MGHDK and CDR2 is SYGVNS in the germline V gene. V lost 8 bases, J lost 1 base, and 8 bases lay in between. The CDR3 contains 12 residues. The CDR3 loop reads CASRGPNTEAFF. The CDR3 region has the DNA TGTGCCAGCCGGGGGCCGAACACTGAAGCTTTCTTT.

The CDR3 here is CASSPLLGDSNEKLFF. The CDR3, as DNA: TGTGCCAGCAGTCCCCTGTTGGGGGACAGTAATGAAAAACTGTTTTTT. The J gene is TRBJ1-4, the V gene TRBV27, with 7 bases aligning to TRBD1. The CDR3 runs 16 residues. The junction had 10 bases not matched to a gene; V was cut back by 5 bases and J by 4 bases. Looked up from germline, CDR1 is MNHEY and CDR2 is SMNVEV (reference sequence).

The chain is built from TRBV7-9 and TRBJ1-3, with 7 bases that match TRBD1. Germline V gives CDR1 SEHNR, CDR2 FQNEAQ (reference sequence). The J segment lost 1 base and the V segment lost 4 bases, leaving 13 bases of the junction unmatched. This CDR3 has 18 amino acids. CDR3: CASSSGRTGGISGNTIYF. CDR3 nucleotide sequence: TGTGCCAGCAGCTCGGGTCGGACAGGCGGAATATCTGGAAACACCATATATTTT.

This chain joins TRBV19 and TRBJ1-5; D unclear. Germline assignment: CDR1 LNHDA and CDR2 SQIVND (reference sequence). This CDR3 has 12 residues. The V gene lost 4 bases and the J gene lost 5 bases, with 6 bases spanning the gap. The CDR3 DNA follows: TGTGCCAGTAGTAGGCAGGATCAGCCCCAGCATTTT. Protein product: CASSRQDQPQHF.

The chain employs TRBV29-1 and TRBJ2-7, with D possibly TRBD2 on 6 matching bases. The germline gives CDR1 SQVTM, CDR2 ANQGSEA. This CDR3 region has 14 residues. V lost 6 bases and J lost 0, with 15 bases in between. CDR3 loop: CSVARDWNSYEQYF. The CDR3 coding sequence is TGCAGCGTCGCCAGGGACTGGAACTCCTACGAGCAGTACTTC.

This clone was found a few times. J is TRBJ1-3 and V is TRBV28; D uncertain. Trimming cost V 7 bases and J 3 bases, with 13 bases left between them. Germline V CDR1 and CDR2: MDHEN, SYDVKM. This CDR3 has 14 amino acids. In DNA form, the CDR3 reads TGTGCCAGCAAAGTCTGGAATAGTGGAAACACCATATATTTT. Translating gives CASKVWNSGNTIYF. Complete variable domain (other parts from reference TRBV28 and TRBJ1-3): DVKVTQSSRYLVKRTGEKVFLECVQDMDHENMFWYRQDPGLGLRLIYFSYDVKMKEKGDIPEGYSVSREKKERFSLILESASTNQTSMYLCASKVWNSGNTIYFGEGSWLTVV.

V usage is TRBV4-2 and J usage is TRBJ2-7; D is perhaps TRBD2 (6 bases). In germline, CDR1 is LGHNA, CDR2 YNFKEQ. The CDR3 totals 14 residues. V was pared by 5 bases and J by 0 bases, with 11 bases between. The CDR3, as DNA: TGTGCCAGCAGCAGCGACGGGGGCTCCTACGAGCAGTACTTC. This gives the protein CASSSDGGSYEQYF.

The CDR3 spells CASSPPRSSYNEQFF. CDR3 bases: TGTGCCAGCAGCCCCCCGAGAAGCTCCTACAATGAGCAGTTCTTC. The V call is TRBV7-9, the J call TRBJ2-1, with unresolved D. Trimming left V 5 bases short and J 0 bases short, with 11 bases between. Germline V CDR1 and CDR2: SEHNR, FQNEAQ (reference sequence). The CDR3 contains 15 residues.

The chain employs TRBV7-8 and TRBJ2-3; 7 bases are a match to TRBD2. V lost 5 bases and J lost 5; bases outside the gene matches: 7. The CDR3 runs to 14 residues. Germline values: CDR1 SGHVS, CDR2 FQNEAQ. CDR3 sequence reads: CASSPRGRGDTQYF. Here the CDR3 DNA reads TGTGCCAGCAGCCCCCGGGGGAGGGGAGATACGCAGTATTTT.

The chain uses TRBV10-3 and TRBJ2-7; the D is unclear. The CDR3 is 15 amino acids. The V gene lost 3 bases and the J gene lost 1 base, with 13 bases spanning the gap. The germline V gene encodes CDR1 ENHRY and CDR2 SYGVKD. The CDR3 coding sequence is TGTGCCATCAGTGACCCAAAGGGAAGTTCCTACGAGCAGTACTTC. This gives the protein CAISDPKGSSYEQYF.

The chain couples TRBV12-3 or TRBV12-4 to TRBJ1-2, with 7 bases that match TRBD1. V was clipped by 6 bases and J by 8 bases; unmatched bases: 9. This CDR3 region has 13 residues. CDR3 in amino acids: CASSPGGGVGYTF. CDR3 bases: TGTGCCAGCAGCCCAGGGGGGGGCGTCGGCTACACCTTC.

The chain links TRBV5-6 to TRBJ1-1; a weak D match, TRBD1 (5 bases). Germline values: CDR1 SGHDT, CDR2 YYEEEE. Trimming stripped 4 bases from V and 5 bases from J, with 18 bases between. The CDR3 is 15 residues long. CDR3 region: CASSLNPGGGTEAFF. CDR3 coding DNA: TGTGCCAGCAGCCTGAATCCGGGGGGTGGGACTGAAGCTTTCTTT.

J is TRBJ1-2 and V is TRBV28; a possible D gene is TRBD1 (5 bases). Germline lookup yields CDR1 MDHEN and CDR2 SYDVKM. The CDR3 length is 15 residues. V lost 2 bases, J lost 6 bases, and 16 bases lay in between. The CDR3 coding sequence is TGTGCCAGCAGTTTACCCCACGACAGTAGGAATGGCTACACCTTC. Its protein product is CASSLPHDSRNGYTF.

J is TRBJ1-4 and V is TRBV5-4; 7 nucleotides align to TRBD1. Germline lookup yields CDR1 SGHNT and CDR2 YYREEE (reference sequence). The CDR3 has 15 residues. V lost 4 bases, J lost 6 bases, and 9 bases stayed unmatched. The CDR3 region is CASSGGQRSDEKLFF. Here the CDR3 DNA reads TGTGCCAGCAGCGGGGGACAGAGATCCGATGAAAAACTGTTTTTT. The full variable domain, with the rest looked up from reference TRBV5-4 and TRBJ1-4, is ETGVTQSPTHLIKTRGQQVTLRCSSQSGHNTVSWYQQALGQGPQFIFQYYREEENGRGNFPPRFSGLQFPNYSSELNVNALELDDSALYLCASSGGQRSDEKLFFGSGTQLSVL.

This chain connects TRBV12-3 or TRBV12-4 to TRBJ2-7; 7 bases align to TRBD1. There are 11 residues in the CDR3. V shed 8 bases and J 6 bases; nucleotides not matched to a gene: 4. The CDR3 DNA follows: TGTGCCAGCCGGTCAGGGGGCGAGCAGTACTTC. The encoded protein is CASRSGGEQYF.